The 29 T cell receptor beta chains in this list originate from one sample, sequenced in a study of T-cell memory formation after mild COVID-19. TCRdb re-analysed the 5' RACE reads in MiXCR, keeping a single row per CDR3 protein. The data contain hundreds of thousands of distinct CDR3 sequences, roughly 23% of them singletons. The sample comprised PBMCs or a T cell subset sorted from them (not recorded which). These receptors came from an adult woman who had mild COVID-19 (a few samples of this study predate the infection). Cell type and time point are not known.

J is TRBJ2-2 and V is TRBV21-1; TRBD1 is the table's D call and was not checked against the DNA. TRBV21-1 is classified as a pseudogene. The CDR3 consists of 16 residues. The CDR3 spells CASRRDSRAEPGELFF. The CDR3 region has the DNA TGTGCCAGCAGGAGAGACAGCCGGGCAGAGCCCGGGGAGCTGTTTTTT.

The rearrangement uses TRBV2 and TRBJ2-7; possible D gene TRBD2, 6 bases. The germline V and J ends were trimmed by 10 bases and 0 bases, with 22 bases remaining between them. CDR3 size: 16 residues. CDR1 SNHLY and CDR2 FYNNEI come from the germline V gene. The CDR3 nucleotides read TGTGCCATGCTAAATCCCGGGACTCCGAGCTCCTACGAGCAGTACTTC. Encoded protein: CAMLNPGTPSSYEQYF.

This chain joins TRBV29-1 and TRBJ2-1; 10 bases agree with TRBD2. In germline, CDR1 is SQVTM, CDR2 ANQGSEA. CDR3 length: 17 amino acids. V shed 7 bases, J shed 0 bases, and the junction held 12 bases outside the gene matches. CDR3 nucleotides: TGCAGCGGGTTAGCGGGAGGTGGGGAGAGCTCCTACAATGAGCAGTTCTTC. It specifies CSGLAGGGESSYNEQFF.

The V gene is TRBV15, the J gene TRBJ1-1; a weak D match, TRBD1 (5 bases). Looked up from germline, CDR1 is LNHNV and CDR2 is YYDKDF (reference sequence). This CDR3 region has 13 residues. Between the trimmed V and J ends, which lost 3 bases and 1 base, there was a span of 6 bases. This chain's CDR3 is CATSSGGNTEAFF. The CDR3 DNA reads TGTGCCACCAGCAGTGGGGGGAACACTGAAGCTTTCTTT.

In this sample, this clonotype turned up once. The chain joins TRBV5-4 to TRBJ2-1; TRBD2 aligns across 11 bases. J was trimmed by 5 bases and V by 4 bases; bases with no gene match: 5. The CDR3 length is 15 residues. The germline V gene has CDR1 SGHNT and CDR2 YYREEE (reference sequence). The DNA for the CDR3 is TGTGCCAGCAGCCCGGGACTAGCGGAGAACAATGAGCAGTTCTTC. This encodes CASSPGLAENNEQFF.

The V call is TRBV18, the J call TRBJ1-6; D not certain. The germline gives CDR1 KGHSH, CDR2 LQKENI. This CDR3 has 16 residues. With 3 bases removed from V and 10 bases from J, the gap between germline ends came to 19 bases. Written as DNA, the CDR3 is TGTGCCAGCTCACCCGCGGGAAGCCCGGAGAGATCACCCCTCCACTTT. This gives the protein CASSPAGSPERSPLHF.

The CDR3 DNA reads as TGTGCCAGCAGCGCAGGGGGGTCTGGGGAGCTGTTTTTT. This translates into CASSAGGSGELFF. The gene calls are TRBV9 and TRBJ2-2, with a weak D call TRBD1 (7 bases). Germline V lookup: CDR1 SGDLS, CDR2 YYNGEE. The V end lost 3 bases, the J end lost 8 bases, and 11 bases lay between the germline ends. The CDR3 totals 13 residues. Together with reference TRBV9 and TRBJ2-2, the CDR3 gives the full variable domain: DSGVTQTPKHLITATGQRVTLRCSPRSGDLSVYWYQQSLDQGLQFLIQYYNGEERAKGNILERFSAQQFPDLHSELNLSSLELGDSALYFCASSAGGSGELFFGEGSRLTVL.

A few counts support this clonotype. The rearrangement links TRBV2 to TRBJ2-7; D unclear. Germline CDR1 and CDR2: SNHLY and FYNNEI. There are 12 residues in the CDR3. V was pared by 6 bases and J by 6 bases, with 12 bases between. The CDR3 sequence is CASRARTLEQYF. CDR3 nucleotides: TGTGCCAGCAGAGCCCGGACCCTCGAGCAGTACTTC.

V and J are TRBV3-1 and TRBJ2-5; D not resolved. Germline V gene data show CDR1 as LGHDT and CDR2 as YNNKEL (reference sequence). The length of the CDR3 is 12 residues. Trimming removed 1 base from V and 6 bases from J, with 6 bases in between. CDR3 protein: CASSQVSKTQYF. The CDR3 bases are TGTGCCAGCAGCCAAGTTAGCAAGACCCAGTACTTC.

The chain employs TRBV4-1 and TRBJ2-3; the D gene is possibly TRBD2 (6 bases). The CDR3 sequence is 16 residues long. V was shortened by 0 bases and J by 0 bases, with 10 bases between the two germline ends. Germline CDR1 is MGHRA and CDR2 is YSYEKL. The CDR3 loop is CASSQEAGPSTDTQYF. The CDR3 region has the DNA TGCGCCAGCAGCCAAGAGGCGGGACCTAGCACAGATACGCAGTATTTT.

This clonotype was seen at least ten times. This chain links TRBV6-5 with TRBJ1-1; D is ambiguous. Germline V gene data show CDR1 as MNHEY and CDR2 as SVGAGI. V was cut by 5 bases and J by 5 bases, with 15 bases left in between. The CDR3 contains 14 residues. The CDR3 reads CASSPTARGTEAFF. CDR3 DNA: TGTGCCAGCAGTCCTACAGCGAGAGGGACTGAAGCTTTCTTT.

CDR3 protein: CASQGRENEQYF. The CDR3 region has the DNA TGTGCCTCTCAGGGCAGGGAAAACGAGCAGTACTTC. The J gene is TRBJ2-7, the V gene TRBV27; a weak D match, TRBD1 (5 bases). V lost 11 bases and J lost 5, with 16 bases in between. Looked up from germline, CDR1 is MNHEY and CDR2 is SMNVEV (reference sequence). CDR3 length: 12 amino acids.

This clonotype was seen a handful of times. The rearrangement joins TRBV4-3 to TRBJ2-1, with TRBD2 matching 13 bases. The CDR3 extends over 19 amino acids. Germline V lookup: CDR1 LGHNA, CDR2 YSLEER. V trimming: 3 bases; J trimming: 4 bases; junction bases outside the gene matches: 12. The CDR3 region has the DNA TGCGCCAGCAGCCACGGGACTAGCGGGGACCAATCCCCGTACAATGAGCAGTTCTTC. It is translated as CASSHGTSGDQSPYNEQFF.

This clonotype was seen a handful of times. The rearrangement links TRBV20-1 to TRBJ2-3; TRBD2 agrees at 7 bases. The length of the CDR3 is 19 residues. Losses at the gene ends were 1 base for V and 0 bases for J; bases not matched to a gene: 16. Germline V CDR1 and CDR2: DFQATT, SNEGSKA (reference sequence). In nucleotides, the CDR3 is TGCAGTGCTAGAGGGGTCTGGCTAGCGGAGTATTCCAGCACAGATACGCAGTATTTT. It is translated as CSARGVWLAEYSSTDTQYF.

This clonotype was counted a few times. The chain uses TRBV24-1 and TRBJ1-2, with D uncertain. Trimming took 1 base from V and 3 from J, leaving 5 bases between them. The V gene's germline CDR1 is KGHDR and CDR2 SFDVKD. CDR3 length: 13 residues. The CDR3 region is CATSDLKDYGYTF. The CDR3, as DNA: TGTGCCACCAGTGATTTAAAGGACTATGGCTACACCTTC.

The J gene is TRBJ1-5, the V gene TRBV18, with D possibly matching TRBD1 (6 bases). V gave up 6 bases and J gave up 6 bases, with 18 bases separating them. Per the germline V gene, CDR1 is KGHSH and CDR2 is LQKENI. The CDR3 is made up of 15 amino acids. The CDR3 coding sequence is TGTGCCAGCTCCCCCATCGGACAGATTACTCAGCCCCAGCATTTT. Residues: CASSPIGQITQPQHF.

There are many counts of this clonotype. CDR3 region: CASSLQGGSYEQYF. The DNA for the CDR3 is TGTGCCAGCAGCTTACAGGGGGGCTCCTACGAGCAGTACTTC. The genes are TRBV7-6 and TRBJ2-7, with a tentative D call TRBD1 (7 bases). The germline V gene encodes CDR1 SGHVS and CDR2 FNYEAQ. V was shortened by 2 bases and J by 0 bases, with 8 bases between the two germline ends. This CDR3 contains 14 residues.

The gene calls are TRBV4-2 and TRBJ2-7, with TRBD1 identical over 9 bases. Germline trimming cut 4 bases from V and 3 bases from J; bases unmatched to any gene: 7. In germline, CDR1 is LGHNA, CDR2 YNFKEQ. This CDR3 region has 15 residues. In DNA, the CDR3 is TGTGCCAGCAGCCCGCGTCGGACAGGGGACTACGAGCAGTACTTC. It specifies CASSPRRTGDYEQYF.

This clonotype was seen at least ten times. This chain connects TRBV12-3 or TRBV12-4 to TRBJ2-1; D not certain. CDR3 length: 12 amino acids. V was trimmed by 7 bases and J by 5 bases, leaving 9 bases between them. The CDR3: CASTALNNEQFF. DNA for the CDR3: TGTGCCAGCACGGCCCTCAACAATGAGCAGTTCTTC.

Of note for this clonotype: A junction boundary mismatches the germline segment, possibly from a read error. This chain joins TRBV12-3 or TRBV12-4 and TRBJ1-2; D not certain. This CDR3 contains 15 residues. The CDR3 loop reads CANSLAPGPAYGYTF. In nucleotides, the CDR3 is TGTGCCAACAGTTTAGCGCCGGGCCCAGCCTATGGCTACACCTTC.

The V and J genes are TRBV3-1 and TRBJ2-2; D uncertain. V was clipped by 0 bases and J by 6 bases, with 2 bases between them. Germline values: CDR1 LGHDT, CDR2 YNNKEL (reference sequence). CDR3 length: 12 amino acids. This CDR3 reads CASSQDPGELFF. In DNA, the CDR3 is TGTGCCAGCAGCCAAGACCCCGGGGAGCTGTTTTTT.

This clonotype was found many times. Compared with germline, one end of the junction differs, possibly owing to a read error. V usage is TRBV7-7 and J usage is TRBJ2-7, with 7 nucleotides matching TRBD2. Germline CDR1 SSHAT, CDR2 FNYEAQ (reference sequence). The CDR3 length is 13 residues. CDR3 region: CASSFGLEDEQYF. In DNA form, the CDR3 reads TGTGCTAGCAGCTTCGGACTAGAGGACGAGCAGTACTTC.

This rearrangement joins TRBV11-1 to TRBJ1-6; D is uncertain. The length of the CDR3 is 14 residues. Trimming removed 5 bases at V and 5 bases at J, with 10 bases between. From germline, CDR1 is SGHAT and CDR2 FQDESV (reference sequence). The chain's CDR3 is CASSRKGNNSPLHF. Written as DNA, the CDR3 is TGTGCCAGCAGCCGGAAGGGAAATAATTCACCCCTCCACTTT. The full variable domain, rest sourced from reference TRBV11-1 and TRBJ1-6, is EAEVAQSPRYKITEKSQAVAFWCDPISGHATLYWYRQILGQGPELLVQFQDESVVDDSQLPKDRFSAERLKGVDSTLKIQPAELGDSAMYLCASSRKGNNSPLHFGNGTRLTVT.

This clonotype has just a few counts. V gene TRBV7-8 combines with J gene TRBJ2-1; D call uncertain. Germline V gene sequence: CDR1 SGHVS, CDR2 FQNEAQ. This CDR3 is 15 amino acids long. The V and J ends lost 5 bases and 7 bases respectively, with 18 bases between them. CDR3 protein: CASSPRASPWNEQFF. CDR3 nucleotide sequence: TGTGCCAGCAGCCCACGGGCCTCGCCTTGGAATGAGCAGTTCTTC.

This clonotype was detected a few times. The chain has TRBV7-6 and TRBJ2-7; 7 bases align to TRBD2. Germline values: CDR1 SGHVS, CDR2 FNYEAQ. The V segment lost 4 bases and the J segment 3 bases; nucleotides outside the gene matches: 9. CDR3 length: 15 amino acids. Written as DNA, the CDR3 is TGTGCCAGCAGCTCCCAAGGTGGCGGGGGCTACGAGCAGTACTTC. As protein: CASSSQGGGGYEQYF.

J is TRBJ2-5 and V is TRBV18; D remains ambiguous. V dropped 3 bases and J dropped 5 bases, with 10 bases sitting between them. Germline assignment: CDR1 KGHSH and CDR2 LQKENI. CDR3 length: 13 amino acids. The CDR3 DNA reads TGTGCCAGCTCACCCTTGGTAGTGGAGACCCAGTACTTC. This encodes CASSPLVVETQYF.

This clonotype was detected only a few times. The genes are TRBV7-8 and TRBJ2-2; D ambiguous. The CDR3 consists of 14 residues. The V end was cut by 5 bases, the J end by 6 bases, with 13 bases between. The V gene's germline CDR1 is SGHVS and CDR2 FQNEAQ. CDR3 bases: TGTGCCAGCAGCCCCCCCCAAATTCCCGGGGAGCTGTTTTTT. Its protein is CASSPPQIPGELFF.

The gene calls are TRBV7-9 and TRBJ2-5; D perhaps matches TRBD1 (6 bases). The germline CDR1 and CDR2 sequences are SEHNR and FQNEAQ (reference sequence). Trimming shortened V by 5 bases and J by 3 bases, and 16 bases separated the two germline ends. The CDR3 is 15 residues long. CDR3 DNA: TGTGCCAGCAGCACCTCCACAGGGACGGAAGAGACCCAGTACTTC. Its protein is CASSTSTGTEETQYF.

J is TRBJ1-1 and V is TRBV7-9; D may be TRBD1 (5 bases). The CDR3 contains 17 residues. V shed 5 bases and J shed 4 bases, with 23 bases lying between them. CDR1 and CDR2 from the germline V gene are SEHNR and FQNEAQ (reference sequence). In nucleotides, the CDR3 is TGTGCCAGCAGCCCTGGGAATCTGGCAGCCGGGGGCACTGAAGCTTTCTTT. Translation gives CASSPGNLAAGGTEAFF. The whole variable domain, filled in from reference TRBV7-9 and TRBJ1-1, reads DTGVSQNPRHKITKRGQNVTFRCDPISEHNRLYWYRQTLGQGPEFLTYFQNEAQLEKSRLLSDRFSAERPKGSFSTLEIQRTEQGDSAMYLCASSPGNLAAGGTEAFFGQGTRLTVV.